This TCR beta chain was recorded in a study of regulatory T cells in long-lasting Graves disease. Whole-study context: Patients with new Graves' disease had used antithyroid drugs below 3 months.

Arm-PCR with iRepertoire HTBI primers amplified the CDR3 regions for these TCR beta libraries. TCRdb called the multiplex PCR reads again in MiXCR, with one record for every CDR3 protein. Among about 240,000 distinct CDR3 sequences listed, around 21% were seen once. Whole-study findings and limits: Persistent patients had a count of shared public clonotypes (under 3,000) that exceeded that of new patients (about 870).

This clonotype was counted many times. Its specificity is not known. V gave up 5 bases and J gave up 0 bases, with 15 bases separating them. Germline assignment: CDR1 SGHTA and CDR2 FQGNSA. This CDR3 spans 16 amino acids. Time point of the sample: newly diagnosed GD, antithyroid drugs for less than 3 months. From PBMCs, RNA was extracted and then used to make the TCR library. By American Thyroid Association guidelines, Graves' disease was diagnosed in the cohort. The source of this sequence is a female donor with Graves disease. V is TRBV7-2 and J is TRBJ2-3; the D call may be TRBD1 or TRBD2 (6 bases each). Sequenced here: peripheral blood mononuclear cells (PBMCs), sampled at new diagnosis, from a patient treated with antithyroid drugs. CDR3 DNA: TGTGCCAGCAGCCCGGCCGGGGGCCCAAGCACAGATACGCAGTATTTT. Translated, it gives CASSPAGGPSTDTQYF.